Below are 21 T cell receptor beta chains sequenced from a single sample in a study of PD-1 blockade in classical Hodgkin lymphoma. Clones were sequenced by immunoSEQ multiplex PCR, and TCRdb holds only the in-frame ones, with some missing. The table has roughly 100,000 clones, 78% seen once; the top ten hold 9.4%. Time point denoted: cycle 4 day 1 (C4D1), after more than five weeks of nivolumab. Brentuximab vedotin exposure varied among the patients, all of whom had relapsed after autologous stem cell transplantation. The sample was peripheral blood mononuclear cells (PBMCs), taken before the fourth cycle of nivolumab. These receptors were taken from a human donor with classical Hodgkin lymphoma.

The genes are TRBV7-9 and TRBJ2-3, with TRBD2 identical over 9 bases. CDR1 SEHNR and CDR2 FQNEAQ come from the germline V gene (reference sequence). There are 15 residues in the CDR3. Losses at the gene ends were 5 bases for V and 1 base for J; bases not matched to a gene: 4. The CDR3 region is CASSPSGRRTDTQYF. CDR3 sequence (DNA): TGTGCCAGCAGCCCAAGCGGGAGGCGCACAGATACGCAGTATTTT.

As for this clone: The sample carries other DNA sequences with the same CDR3. CDR3 in amino acids: CSVALGVYEQYF. CDR3 DNA sequence: TGCAGCGTTGCTTTGGGGGTTTACGAGCAGTACTTC. The chain carries TRBV29-1 and TRBJ2-7; D assignment may be TRBD1 or TRBD2 (5 bases each). V lost 4 bases and J 4 bases, leaving 11 bases between the germline ends. CDR3 size: 12 residues. In germline, CDR1 is SQVTM, CDR2 ANQGSEA.

The chain uses TRBV5-1 and TRBJ1-6, with unresolved D. Trimming left V 3 bases short and J 0 bases short, with 4 bases between. The CDR3 runs to 14 residues. Germline assignment: CDR1 SGHRS and CDR2 YFSETQ. CDR3 in DNA: TGCGCCAGCAGCTCACTCTCCTATAATTCACCCCTCCACTTT. This sequence encodes CASSSLSYNSPLHF. Looking up the rest from reference TRBV5-1 and TRBJ1-6 gives the full variable domain: KAGVTQTPRYLIKTRGQQVTLSCSPISGHRSVSWYQQTPGQGLQFLFEYFSETQRNKGNFPGRFSGRQFSNSRSEMNVSTLELGDSALYLCASSSLSYNSPLHFGNGTRLTVT.

The chain links TRBV2 to TRBJ2-5; 7 bases map to TRBD1. Germline V gives CDR1 SNHLY, CDR2 FYNNEI. V lost 7 bases and J lost 2; bases outside the gene matches: 4. This CDR3 spans 13 amino acids. The chain's CDR3 is CASNPQGQETQYF. The CDR3 DNA reads TGTGCCAGCAACCCACAGGGGCAAGAGACCCAGTACTTC.

This rearrangement joins TRBV6-4 to TRBJ1-6; 7 bases are a match to TRBD1. J lost 5 bases, V lost 6 bases, and 1 base had no gene match. The CDR3 is made up of 13 amino acids. CDR1 and CDR2 (germline): MRHNA, SNTAGT. This CDR3 is CASSQGDNSPLHF. The CDR3 bases are TGTGCCAGCAGCCAGGGGGATAATTCACCCCTCCACTTT.

V usage is TRBV19 and J usage is TRBJ1-3; D might be TRBD1 (5 bases). V was cut by 5 bases and J by 0 bases, with 8 bases left in between. The CDR3 is 14 residues long. Germline values: CDR1 LNHDA, CDR2 SQIVND (reference sequence). CDR3 nucleotide sequence: TGTGCCAGTAGTCGGGGGGGCTCTGGAAACACCATATATTTT. Translation gives CASSRGGSGNTIYF.

The chain couples TRBV28 to TRBJ2-7; 11 bases line up with TRBD2. Germline CDR1 reads MDHEN; CDR2 reads SYDVKM. The V segment lost 2 bases and the J segment 7 bases; nucleotides outside the gene matches: 13. The CDR3 length is 17 residues. CDR3 amino acids: CASSLVPLAGGPREQYF. The CDR3 nucleotides are TGTGCCAGCAGTTTAGTCCCTCTAGCGGGGGGACCTAGGGAGCAGTACTTC.

The chain is built from TRBV2 and TRBJ2-7; 8 bases fit TRBD2. Germline V gives CDR1 SNHLY, CDR2 FYNNEI. The CDR3 runs 15 residues. V dropped 6 bases and J dropped 2; count of bases not matched to a gene: 9. CDR3 DNA: TGTGCCAGCAGCGCCGGGACTAGTGGGACCTACGAGCAGTACTTC. Protein: CASSAGTSGTYEQYF.

The chain couples TRBV2 to TRBJ1-2; TRBD1 might be the D (6 bases). Germline V gene sequence: CDR1 SNHLY, CDR2 FYNNEI. The length of the CDR3 is 15 residues. Trimming shortened V by 7 bases and J by 4 bases, and 19 bases separated the two germline ends. CDR3 coding DNA: TGTGCCAGCATCTCAGACAGGCCATCCCTCTATGGCTACACCTTC. Its translation is CASISDRPSLYGYTF.

The genes are TRBV15 and TRBJ1-1, with D possibly being TRBD1 (6 bases). Trimming cost V 5 bases and J 1 base, with 11 bases left between them. This CDR3 is 14 amino acids long. The germline gives CDR1 LNHNV, CDR2 YYDKDF (reference sequence). This chain's CDR3 is CATSGRGGNTEAFF. CDR3 DNA: TGTGCCACCAGCGGCAGGGGCGGGAACACTGAAGCTTTCTTT.

This chain joins TRBV5-1 and TRBJ2-7; D is unresolved. Germline V gene lookup returns CDR1 SGHRS and CDR2 YFSETQ. V was cut by 2 bases and J by 1 base, with 10 bases left in between. The CDR3 totals 14 residues. DNA for the CDR3: TGCGCCAGCAGCTTTACTTCACCATCCTACGAGCAGTACTTC. This gives the protein CASSFTSPSYEQYF.

The chain employs TRBV9 and TRBJ1-6; tentative D call: TRBD1 (5 bases). Germline loops: CDR1 SGDLS, CDR2 YYNGEE. V lost 1 base and J 6 bases, leaving 11 bases between the germline ends. This CDR3 comprises 15 residues. CDR3 coding DNA: TGTGCCAGCAGCGTATACGGGGGACCTAATTCACCCCTCCACTTT. It is translated as CASSVYGGPNSPLHF.

This clone was seen more than once but under ten times. The genes are TRBV5-4 and TRBJ2-1, with a tentative D call TRBD1 (6 bases). CDR1 SGHNT and CDR2 YYREEE come from the germline V gene (reference sequence). Trimming took 0 bases from V and 4 from J, leaving 8 bases between them. The CDR3 is 14 amino acids. The DNA for the CDR3 is TGTGCCAGCAGCTTGGACAGGGCGTACAATGAGCAGTTCTTC. Its translation is CASSLDRAYNEQFF.

The chain uses TRBV5-4 and TRBJ1-1; tentative D call: TRBD1 (5 bases). V lost 3 bases and J 7 bases, leaving 10 bases between the germline ends. The CDR3 contains 12 residues. Germline CDR1 is SGHNT and CDR2 is YYREEE (reference sequence). The CDR3: CASSSRQNEAFF. The CDR3 bases are TGTGCCAGCAGCTCCCGACAGAATGAAGCTTTCTTT.

The sample holds a few counts of this clone. The gene calls are TRBV29-1 and TRBJ1-6; 9 bases map to TRBD1. This CDR3 is built from 13 residues. Germline CDR1 SQVTM, CDR2 ANQGSEA. Germline trimming cut 1 base from V and 9 bases from J; bases unmatched to any gene: 1. CDR3 amino acids: CSVEVGQGSPLHF. Here the CDR3 DNA reads TGCAGCGTTGAAGTGGGACAGGGTTCACCCCTCCACTTT.

The gene calls are TRBV11-1 and TRBJ2-7; D could derive from TRBD1 or TRBD2 (6 bases each). Trimming shortened V by 5 bases and J by 6 bases, and 17 bases separated the two germline ends. Germline CDR1 and CDR2: SGHAT and FQDESV (reference sequence). This CDR3 contains 14 residues. This CDR3 is CASSRGTSGSEQYF. The CDR3 region has the DNA TGTGCCAGCAGCCGGGGGACAAGTGGGAGCGAGCAGTACTTC.

The gene calls are TRBV4-1 and TRBJ2-5; D remains unclear. The CDR3 sequence is 12 residues long. V shed 0 bases and J shed 7 bases, with 6 bases lying between them. CDR1 is MGHRA, CDR2 YSYEKL, per germline. This CDR3 is CASSQDWATQYF. Here the CDR3 DNA reads TGCGCCAGCAGCCAAGATTGGGCGACCCAGTACTTC.

This clone was picked up one time. This chain connects TRBV6-5 to TRBJ2-6; D gene uncertain. Trimming removed 0 bases from V and 0 bases from J, with 3 bases in between. The CDR3 is 15 amino acids. Germline CDR1 is MNHEY and CDR2 is SVGAGI. CDR3 nucleotides: TGTGCCAGCAGTTACTCCCCCTCTGGGGCCAACGTCCTGACTTTC. Amino acid sequence: CASSYSPSGANVLTF.

In DNA, the CDR3 is TGTGCCAGCAGGCCCGGACGTGGATTTAACTATGGCTACACCTTC. As protein: CASRPGRGFNYGYTF. The rearrangement joins TRBV6-5 to TRBJ1-2; D not resolved. The germline V gene encodes CDR1 MNHEY and CDR2 SVGAGI. The CDR3 length is 15 residues. V was trimmed by 6 bases and J by 1 base, leaving 15 bases between them.

The chain has TRBV6-5 and TRBJ2-2; D not resolved. V lost 5 bases and J 2 bases, leaving 9 bases between the germline ends. CDR1 and CDR2 (germline): MNHEY, SVGAGI. CDR3 length: 14 amino acids. Written as DNA, the CDR3 is TGTGCCAGCAGTCCCCGGACCAACACCGGGGAGCTGTTTTTT. Translation: CASSPRTNTGELFF.

V is TRBV7-9 and J is TRBJ2-1; a weak D match, TRBD1 (6 bases). From germline, CDR1 is SEHNR and CDR2 FQNEAQ (reference sequence). The CDR3 extends over 14 amino acids. Deletions cut 3 bases from V and 0 bases from J, with 6 bases between. This CDR3 is CASSLDSSYNEQFF. DNA of the CDR3: TGTGCCAGCAGCTTGGACAGCTCCTACAATGAGCAGTTCTTC.